A single sample gave rise to the 5 T cell receptor beta chains below, sequenced in a study of blood T cell repertoires in COVID-19. Some clones are missing from TCRdb's copy, which holds only in-frame ones; the method was immunoSEQ multiplex PCR. Of 210,000 or so clones in the sample, 81% were seen once. The sequencing sample was made of PBMCs or T cells enriched from blood (not recorded which). All receptors derive from a woman aged 45-60 years with acute COVID-19.

In its sample, this clone was seen a few times. The genes are TRBV7-8 and TRBJ2-2, with 8 bases identical to TRBD1. The CDR3 sequence is 19 residues long. Germline CDR1 reads SGHVS; CDR2 reads FQNEAQ. Trimming removed 2 bases from V and 0 bases from J; junction bases left unmatched: 11. CDR3 DNA sequence: TGTGCCAGCAGCTTACAAACCAGGTCGACAGGGGCGAACACCGGGGAGCTGTTTTTT. It is translated as CASSLQTRSTGANTGELFF.

This clone occurred a few times. V gene TRBV19 combines with J gene TRBJ2-1, with 8 bases lining up with TRBD2. Germline V CDR1 and CDR2: LNHDA, SQIVND (reference sequence). The ends lost 4 bases at V and 5 bases at J; junction bases unmatched: 16. This CDR3 region has 18 residues. The DNA of the CDR3 is TGTGCCAGTAGTACCCCTTTATCCACTAGCGGCTTTAACAATGAGCAGTTCTTC. Protein: CASSTPLSTSGFNNEQFF.

J is TRBJ1-1 and V is TRBV6-6; perhaps TRBD1 as D (5 bases). From germline, CDR1 is MNHNY and CDR2 SVGAGI (reference sequence). This CDR3 comprises 13 residues. Trimming took off 10 bases at V and 8 bases at J, with 20 bases between the two ends. Written as DNA, the CDR3 is TGTGCCACCACCCTAGGGGAACTCATCGAAGCTTTCTTT. It codes for CATTLGELIEAFF.

This sequence joins TRBV28 and TRBJ2-3, with a tentative D call TRBD2 (6 bases). The ends were cut back, 8 bases at V and 6 bases at J, with 18 bases in the middle. CDR1 is MDHEN, CDR2 SYDVKM, per germline. The CDR3 is 14 amino acids. CDR3 region: CASVPWASVDTQYF. The CDR3 region has the DNA TGTGCCAGCGTACCCTGGGCTAGCGTGGATACGCAGTATTTT.

J is TRBJ1-3 and V is TRBV6-5, with 8 positions matching TRBD1. The CDR3 totals 14 residues. The J segment lost 3 bases and the V segment lost 4 bases, leaving 2 bases of the junction unmatched. The germline V gene has CDR1 MNHEY and CDR2 SVGAGI. The DNA of the CDR3 is TGTGCCAGCAGTTTGGACAGGGATGGAAACACCATATATTTT. It is translated as CASSLDRDGNTIYF.